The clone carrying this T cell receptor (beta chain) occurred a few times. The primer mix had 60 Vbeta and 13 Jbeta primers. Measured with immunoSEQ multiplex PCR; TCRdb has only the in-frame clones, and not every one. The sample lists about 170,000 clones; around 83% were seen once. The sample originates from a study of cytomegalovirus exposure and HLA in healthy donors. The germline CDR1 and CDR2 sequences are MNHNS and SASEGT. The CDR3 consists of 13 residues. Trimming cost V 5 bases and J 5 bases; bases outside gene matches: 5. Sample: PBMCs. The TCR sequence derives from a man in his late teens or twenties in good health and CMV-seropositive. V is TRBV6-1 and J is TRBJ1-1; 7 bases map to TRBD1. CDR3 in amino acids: CASSYSGGTEAFF. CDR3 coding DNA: TGTGCCAGCAGTTATTCAGGGGGGACTGAAGCTTTCTTT.